This TCR beta chain was observed in a study of OX40 agonist ivuxolimab in advanced cancers. At baseline, cycle 4 day 1, and cycle 7 day 1, blood was sampled. Study-level results: Doses of 0.1 to 3.0 mg/kg were accompanied by clonal expansion of CD4+ and CD8+ blood T cells by week 6.

This table comes from immunoSEQ multiplex PCR, and its TCRdb copy is limited to in-frame clones, with some not included. There are 30,000 to 40,000 clones in the sample; less than 85% occur only once, and around 25% lies in the top ten. Comments on this clone: The antigen remains undetermined.

Trimming removed 5 bases at V and 0 bases at J, with 7 bases between. Germline CDR1 reads SQVTM; CDR2 reads ANQGSEA. The CDR3 runs 12 residues. The sequence was obtained from an adult with an advanced solid tumor such as melanoma, head and neck, liver or kidney cancer. J is TRBJ1-2 and V is TRBV29-1; perhaps TRBD1 as D (6 bases). The sample here was CD4+ or CD8+ T cells sorted from blood, taken in a trial of the OX40 agonist ivuxolimab. CDR3 bases: TGCAGCGTTAGGACAGCTAACTATGGCTACACCTTC. As protein: CSVRTANYGYTF.